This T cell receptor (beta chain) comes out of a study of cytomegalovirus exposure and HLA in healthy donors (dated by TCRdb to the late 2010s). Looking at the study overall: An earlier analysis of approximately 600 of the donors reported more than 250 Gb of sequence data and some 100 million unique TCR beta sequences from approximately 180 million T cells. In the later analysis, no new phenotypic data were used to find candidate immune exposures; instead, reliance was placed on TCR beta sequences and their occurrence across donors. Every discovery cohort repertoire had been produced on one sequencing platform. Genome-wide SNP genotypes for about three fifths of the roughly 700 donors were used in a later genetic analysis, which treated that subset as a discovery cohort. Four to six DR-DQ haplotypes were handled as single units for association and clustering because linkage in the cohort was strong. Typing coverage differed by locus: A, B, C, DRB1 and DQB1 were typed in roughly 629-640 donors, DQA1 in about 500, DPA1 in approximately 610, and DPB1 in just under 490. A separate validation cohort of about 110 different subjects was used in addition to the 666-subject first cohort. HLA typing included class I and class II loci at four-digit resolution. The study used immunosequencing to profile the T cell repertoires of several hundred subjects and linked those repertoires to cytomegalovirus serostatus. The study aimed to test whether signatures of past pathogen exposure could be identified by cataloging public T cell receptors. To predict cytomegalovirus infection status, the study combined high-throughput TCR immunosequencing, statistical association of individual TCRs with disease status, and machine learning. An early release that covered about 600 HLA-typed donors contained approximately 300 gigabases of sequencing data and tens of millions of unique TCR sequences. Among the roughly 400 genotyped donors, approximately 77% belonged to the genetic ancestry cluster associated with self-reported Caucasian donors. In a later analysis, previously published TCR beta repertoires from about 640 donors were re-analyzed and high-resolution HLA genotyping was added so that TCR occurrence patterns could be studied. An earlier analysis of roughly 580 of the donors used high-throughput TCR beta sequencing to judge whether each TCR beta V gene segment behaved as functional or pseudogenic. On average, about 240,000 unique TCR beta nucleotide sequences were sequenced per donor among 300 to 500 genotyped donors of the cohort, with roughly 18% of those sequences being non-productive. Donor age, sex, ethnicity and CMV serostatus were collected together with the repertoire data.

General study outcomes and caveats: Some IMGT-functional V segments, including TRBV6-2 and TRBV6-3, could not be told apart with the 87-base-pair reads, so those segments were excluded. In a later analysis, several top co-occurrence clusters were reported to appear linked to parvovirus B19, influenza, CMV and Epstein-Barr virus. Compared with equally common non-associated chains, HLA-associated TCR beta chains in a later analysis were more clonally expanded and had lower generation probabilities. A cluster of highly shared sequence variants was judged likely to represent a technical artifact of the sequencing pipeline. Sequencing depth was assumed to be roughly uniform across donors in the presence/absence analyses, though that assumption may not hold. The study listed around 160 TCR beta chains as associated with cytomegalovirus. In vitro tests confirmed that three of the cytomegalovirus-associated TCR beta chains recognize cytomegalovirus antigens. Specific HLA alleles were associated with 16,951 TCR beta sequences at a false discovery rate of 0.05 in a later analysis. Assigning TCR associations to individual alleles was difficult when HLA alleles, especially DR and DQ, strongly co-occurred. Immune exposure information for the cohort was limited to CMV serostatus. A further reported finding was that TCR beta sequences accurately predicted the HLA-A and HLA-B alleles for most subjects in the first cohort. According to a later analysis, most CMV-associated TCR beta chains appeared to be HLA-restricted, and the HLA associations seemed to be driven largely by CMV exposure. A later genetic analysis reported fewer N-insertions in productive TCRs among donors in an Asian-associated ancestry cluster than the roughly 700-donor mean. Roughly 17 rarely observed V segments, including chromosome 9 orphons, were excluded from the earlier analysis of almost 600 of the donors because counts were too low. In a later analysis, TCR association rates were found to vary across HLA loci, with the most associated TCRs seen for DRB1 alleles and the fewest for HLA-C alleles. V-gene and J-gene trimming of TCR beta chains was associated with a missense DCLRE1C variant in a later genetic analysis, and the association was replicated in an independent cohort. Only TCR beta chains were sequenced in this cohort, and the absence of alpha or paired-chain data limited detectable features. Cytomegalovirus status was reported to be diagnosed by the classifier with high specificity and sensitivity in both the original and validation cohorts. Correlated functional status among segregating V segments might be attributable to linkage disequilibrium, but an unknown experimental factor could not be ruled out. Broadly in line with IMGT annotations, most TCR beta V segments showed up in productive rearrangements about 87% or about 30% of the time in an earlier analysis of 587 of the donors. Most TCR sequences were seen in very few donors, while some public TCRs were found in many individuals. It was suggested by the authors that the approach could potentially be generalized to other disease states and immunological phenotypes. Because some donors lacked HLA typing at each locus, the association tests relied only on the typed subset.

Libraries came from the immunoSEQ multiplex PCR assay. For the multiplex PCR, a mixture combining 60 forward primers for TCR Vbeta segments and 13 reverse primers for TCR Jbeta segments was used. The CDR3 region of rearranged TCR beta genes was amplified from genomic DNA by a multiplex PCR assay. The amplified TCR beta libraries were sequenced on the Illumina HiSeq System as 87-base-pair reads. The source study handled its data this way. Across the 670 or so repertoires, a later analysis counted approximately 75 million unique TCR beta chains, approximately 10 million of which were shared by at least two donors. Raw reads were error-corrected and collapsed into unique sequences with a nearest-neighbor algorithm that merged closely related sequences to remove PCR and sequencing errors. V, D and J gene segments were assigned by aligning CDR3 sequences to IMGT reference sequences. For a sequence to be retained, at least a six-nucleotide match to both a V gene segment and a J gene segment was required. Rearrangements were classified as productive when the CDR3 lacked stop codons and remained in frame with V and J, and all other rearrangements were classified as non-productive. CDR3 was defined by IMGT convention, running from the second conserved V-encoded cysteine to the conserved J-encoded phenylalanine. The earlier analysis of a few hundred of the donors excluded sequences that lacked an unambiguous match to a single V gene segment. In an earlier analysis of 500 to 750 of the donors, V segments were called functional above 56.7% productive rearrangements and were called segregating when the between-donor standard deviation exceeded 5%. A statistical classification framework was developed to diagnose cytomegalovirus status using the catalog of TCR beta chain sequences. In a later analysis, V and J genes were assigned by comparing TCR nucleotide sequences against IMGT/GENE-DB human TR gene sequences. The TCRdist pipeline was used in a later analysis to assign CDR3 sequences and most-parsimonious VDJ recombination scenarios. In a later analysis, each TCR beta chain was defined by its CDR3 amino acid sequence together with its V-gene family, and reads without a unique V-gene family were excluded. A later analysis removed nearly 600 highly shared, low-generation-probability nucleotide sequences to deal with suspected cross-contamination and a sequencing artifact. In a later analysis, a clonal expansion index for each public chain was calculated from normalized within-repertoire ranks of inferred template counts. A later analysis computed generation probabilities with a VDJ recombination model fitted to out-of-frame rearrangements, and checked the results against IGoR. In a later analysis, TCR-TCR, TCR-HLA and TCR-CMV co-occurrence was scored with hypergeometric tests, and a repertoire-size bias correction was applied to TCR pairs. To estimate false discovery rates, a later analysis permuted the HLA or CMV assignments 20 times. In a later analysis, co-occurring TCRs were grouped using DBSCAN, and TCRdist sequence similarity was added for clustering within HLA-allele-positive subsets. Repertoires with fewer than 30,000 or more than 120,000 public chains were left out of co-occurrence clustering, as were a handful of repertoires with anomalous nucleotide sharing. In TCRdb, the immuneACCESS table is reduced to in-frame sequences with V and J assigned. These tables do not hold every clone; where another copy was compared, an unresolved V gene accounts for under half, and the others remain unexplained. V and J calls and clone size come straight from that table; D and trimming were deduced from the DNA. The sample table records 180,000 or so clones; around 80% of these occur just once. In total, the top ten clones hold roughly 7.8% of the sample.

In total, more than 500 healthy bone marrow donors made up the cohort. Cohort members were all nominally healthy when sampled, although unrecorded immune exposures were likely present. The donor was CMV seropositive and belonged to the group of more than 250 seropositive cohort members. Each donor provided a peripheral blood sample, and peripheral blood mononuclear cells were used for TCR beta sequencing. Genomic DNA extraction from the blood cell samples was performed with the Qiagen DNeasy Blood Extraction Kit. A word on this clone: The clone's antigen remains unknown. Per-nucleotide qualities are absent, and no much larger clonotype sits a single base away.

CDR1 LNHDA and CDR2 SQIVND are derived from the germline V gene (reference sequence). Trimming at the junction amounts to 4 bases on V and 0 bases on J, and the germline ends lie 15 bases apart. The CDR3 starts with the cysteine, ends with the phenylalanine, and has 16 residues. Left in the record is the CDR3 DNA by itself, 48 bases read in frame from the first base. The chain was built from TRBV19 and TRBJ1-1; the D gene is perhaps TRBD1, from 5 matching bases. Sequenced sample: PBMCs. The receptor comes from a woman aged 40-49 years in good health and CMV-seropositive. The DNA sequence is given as TGTGCCAGTAGTAAGGGGCAGGACCCCTTGAACACTGAAGCTTTCTTT. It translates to CASSKGQDPLNTEAFF.